The rows below give T cell receptor beta chains drawn from one sample of a study of vaccination effects on CD4 cells after COVID-19. Clones were read by immunoSEQ multiplex PCR, and TCRdb kept only the in-frame ones, dropping some. The data hold around 60,000 clones, with approximately 73% observed a single time. These receptors' antigens are unknown. The specimen comprised CD4+ T cells from PBMCs cultured with HCoV-229E spike peptides, sampled after COVID-19 vaccination. All receptors derive from a human donor who received a COVID-19 vaccine. CDR3s leave out the opening cysteine and the closing phenylalanine or tryptophan. Size is stated for part of the rows, as once, few or many counts, or as a class when the clone is expanded.

abundance | v_gene | CDR3aa
NA | TRBV5-5 | ASSSEGSGHLISPLH
NA | TRBV5-1 | ASSSTVNTEAF
few | TRBV5-1 | ASSFWGGRDTEAF
NA | TRBV18 | ASLVSQGTEAF
NA | TRBV28 | ASSLIRFGNQNTEAF
NA | TRBV5-1 | ASSLVLAGANEKLF
NA | TRBV7-2 | ASSNSGKWNEKLF
few | TRBV12-3/TRBV12-4 | ASRRDSSAF
few | TRBV5-8 | ASSLRGGVGEKLF
NA | TRBV19 | ASSPPGSNTEAF
few | TRBV5-6 | ASSFGRGRQF
NA | TRBV20-1 | SASFPGAGTEAF
NA | TRBV29-1 | SASIQANYGYT
once | TRBV7-9 | ASSLARQKRRGNTEAF
NA | TRBV19 | ASSRSVRGNTEAF
NA | TRBV12-5 | ASGLVPGQQTQY
NA | TRBV3-1/TRBV3-2 | ASSLLAGGADTQY
NA | TRBV4-2 | ASSQDWAGGYGYT
NA | TRBV19 | ATATGGNTIY
NA | TRBV7-3 | ASSLTGTSGYNEQF
NA | TRBV27 | ASSSARGGQETQY
once | TRBV4-3 | ASSQDKSLGEQF
few | TRBV5-1 | ASSSQVGGYGYT
NA | TRBV5-4 | ASRGQTDEKLF
NA | TRBV3-1/TRBV3-2 | ASSLKGSNNEQF
NA | TRBV6-5 | ASSRDRLTHTEAF
NA | TRBV29-1 | SVEGGDGYT
NA | TRBV6-2/TRBV6-3 | ASSLGGIWLAGGDRFREQF
NA | TRBV7-3 | ASSMRGEDTQY
NA | TRBV18 | ASSLVVGSRTDTQY
NA | TRBV5-6 | ASSQDRGGKLF
few | TRBV5-6 | ASSRTTSGGNNEQF
NA | TRBV14 | ASSQQMTNYGYT
NA | TRBV7-8 | ASSQTGRGVFGTDTQY
NA | TRBV19 | ASSIVGPGANVLT
NA | TRBV18 | ASSPDRGLNYGYT
NA | TRBV7-2 | ASSYRDSSYNEQF
NA | TRBV19 | ASSILGQGAPGSGNTIY
once | TRBV12-3/TRBV12-4 | ASSADIRGYT
NA | TRBV6-5 | ASRTGTSAGKLF
NA | TRBV5-1 | ASSLDSSGGIGELF
NA | TRBV18 | ASSPLKAGANYGYT
NA | TRBV15 | ATSRVGGISEAF
NA | TRBV2 | ASSSERGQETQY